One sample yielded the 8 T cell receptor beta chains listed below, sequenced in a study of regulatory T cells in long-lasting Graves disease (dated by TCRdb to about 2021). The sample's time point, from its label and the paper: newly diagnosed GD, antithyroid drugs for less than 3 months. For both TCR sequencing and RNA sequencing, RNA was extracted from PBMCs in TRIzol. Library prep was done by multiplex PCR. Sequencing relied on an Illumina HiSeq 4000. iRepertoire HTBI primers and Arm-PCR amplification of CDR3 regions were used to construct TCR beta libraries. TCRdb ran its own pipeline on the public reads, namely fastp trimming at Q25 and MiXCR clone calling, and kept in-frame beta chains. Under each unique CDR3 protein, matching rows form one entry showing the most common genes and DNA. In this sample the table shows approximately 480,000 distinct CDR3 sequences, 15% to 20% of which occur a single time. Over 9% of the sample is taken by the ten largest.

In addition, the sample was reused for a study of T cells in Graves' hyperthyroidism and ophthalmopathy.

The specimen comprised peripheral blood mononuclear cells (PBMCs), sampled at new diagnosis, from a patient treated with antithyroid drugs. The receptors originated from a man aged 35 to 55 with Graves disease. Donor details come from another sample of the same person, matched by shared clones.

In this sample, this clonotype turned up many times. This chain uses TRBV2 with TRBJ2-1; D is uncertain. This CDR3 has 14 residues. Germline CDR1 and CDR2: SNHLY and FYNNEI. Trimming left V 8 bases short and J 4 bases short, with 15 bases between. The CDR3 spells CASLRDAGYNEQFF. In DNA form, the CDR3 reads TGTGCCAGCCTCCGAGACGCAGGATACAATGAGCAGTTCTTC.

On this clonotype: Being one base from a much bigger clone, this may be a read error. The chain employs TRBV7-9 and TRBJ1-1; TRBD1 might be the D (5 bases). Per germline, CDR1 SEHNR and CDR2 FQNEAQ (reference sequence). The CDR3 is 12 residues long. Deletions cut 6 bases from V and 8 bases from J, with 13 bases between. CDR3 sequence reads: CASRPGDSEAFF. The CDR3 DNA reads as TGTGCCAGCAGACCAGGAGACAGCGAAGCTTTCTTT.

This clonotype was found many times. The CDR3 sequence: CASSPFRGRETQYF. Here the CDR3 DNA reads TGTGCCAGCAGTCCCTTCAGGGGGCGGGAGACCCAGTACTTC. The chain joins TRBV28 to TRBJ2-5, with 8 positions matching TRBD1. V shed 5 bases and J 5 bases; nucleotides not matched to a gene: 7. Germline V gives CDR1 MDHEN, CDR2 SYDVKM. The CDR3 is 14 amino acids.

A few counts support this clonotype. The rearrangement links TRBV4-1 to TRBJ2-5; D assignment may be TRBD1 or TRBD2 (6 bases each). Germline V lookup: CDR1 MGHRA, CDR2 YSYEKL. Deletions cut 6 bases from V and 7 bases from J, with 18 bases between. The CDR3 loop spans 14 amino acids. CDR3 in DNA: TGCGCCAGCAGATCAGGGGAGGATAAGGGGACCCAGTACTTC. This translates into CASRSGEDKGTQYF.

The V gene is TRBV20-1, the J gene TRBJ1-6; TRBD1 is a possible D gene (5 bases). V was clipped by 0 bases and J by 9 bases, with 24 bases between them. The CDR3 sequence is 18 residues long. Germline assignment: CDR1 DFQATT and CDR2 SNEGSKA (reference sequence). The CDR3 DNA reads TGCAGTGCTAGAGATTCGGGCAGGGTTGCCCTTTGGGGTTCACCCCTCCACTTT. It yields the protein CSARDSGRVALWGSPLHF.

The sample holds many counts of this clonotype. The V gene is TRBV7-3, the J gene TRBJ2-3; 15 bases line up with TRBD2. The V and J ends lost 5 bases and 7 bases, in that order; junction bases with no gene match: 7. Germline CDR1 reads SGHTA; CDR2 reads FQGTGA. The length of the CDR3 is 16 residues. Written as DNA, the CDR3 is TGTGCCAGCAGCCCAGGACTAGCGGGAGGGCCGTATACGCAGTATTTT. As protein: CASSPGLAGGPYTQYF. Full variable domain (outside the CDR3, taken from reference TRBV7-3 and TRBJ2-3): GAGVSQTPSNKVTEKGKYVELRCDPISGHTALYWYRQSLGQGPEFLIYFQGTGAADDSGLPNDRFFAVRPEGSVSTLKIQRTERGDSAVYLCASSPGLAGGPYTQYFGPGTRLTVL.

This clonotype was seen just once. This may stem from a read error, because a much larger clone lies one nucleotide away. Since the CDR3 does not end with the conserved phenylalanine or tryptophan, this likely comes from a read error. The chain links TRBV7-9 to TRBJ2-7; no definite D call. Trimming removed 5 bases from V and 5 bases from J, with 7 bases in between. The CDR3 length is 11 residues. Germline lookup yields CDR1 SEHNR and CDR2 FQNEAQ (reference sequence). In nucleotides, the CDR3 is TGTGCCAGCAGCGATAGAGACGAGCAGTACTTA. Translated: CASSDRDEQYL.

This clonotype was counted between two and nine times. V usage is TRBV10-3 and J usage is TRBJ2-1; 7 bases fit TRBD1. Losses at the gene ends were 8 bases for V and 1 base for J; bases not matched to a gene: 5. CDR3 length equals 14 residues. The germline V gene has CDR1 ENHRY and CDR2 SYGVKD. DNA of the CDR3: TGTGCCATCCGGACAGGCCTTTCCTACAATGAGCAGTTCTTC. Its protein is CAIRTGLSYNEQFF.